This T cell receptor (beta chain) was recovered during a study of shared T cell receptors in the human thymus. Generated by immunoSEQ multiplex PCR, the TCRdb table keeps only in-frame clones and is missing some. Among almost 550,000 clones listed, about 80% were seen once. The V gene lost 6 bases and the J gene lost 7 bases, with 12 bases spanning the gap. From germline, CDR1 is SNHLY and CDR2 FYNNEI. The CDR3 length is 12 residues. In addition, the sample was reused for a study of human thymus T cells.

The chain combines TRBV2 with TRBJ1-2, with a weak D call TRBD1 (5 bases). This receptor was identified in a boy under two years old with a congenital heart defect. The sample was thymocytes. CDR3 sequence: CASSAGSAGYTF. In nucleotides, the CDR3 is TGTGCCAGCAGCGCAGGGTCCGCTGGCTACACCTTC.